This T cell receptor (beta chain) comes out of a study of cytotoxic CD8 clonotypes in ibrutinib-treated CLL listed by TCRdb under 2021. Broadly, across the study: The cohort included more than 14 treatment-naive and roughly 10 relapsed/refractory patients; 17 were IGHV unmutated. Of the 85 to 95 participants in the trial, about 25 had longitudinal samples available. An average of around 250,000 productive templates and tens of thousands of productive rearrangements was obtained per sample. Responses were partial in approximately 24 patients and complete in 2; after median roughly 69 months follow-up, 14 stayed in remission and approximately twelve progressed. Response samples were obtained after a median of roughly eleven months of treatment, with a range of about 6 to 36 months. Cryopreserved peripheral blood mononuclear cells were collected at three points: before therapy, at response, and at either sustained remission or disease progression. Every remission and progressive disease sample was obtained while ibrutinib was still being received by the patients.

General study outcomes and caveats: Public clonotypes were rare and either shrank or stayed stable during treatment, and the rise in clonality at ibrutinib response reflected expansion of private clonotypes. Clonality increased at ibrutinib response, stayed stable in sustained remission, and fell back toward baseline at progression. Sustained-remission and progressing patients did not have matched sampling times, and lymph node repertoires were not examined. Baseline clonality exceeded that of age-matched healthy donors and correlated strongly with circulating CD8+ T-cell counts.

As for this clone: There is no known antigen for this receptor. Base qualities were left out, and no much larger clone turns up one base away.

V is cut by 11 bases and J by 4 bases, and the space between the germline ends is 11 bases. CDR1 and CDR2 are drawn from the germline V gene (reference sequence): MNHNY, SVGAGI. Taken from cysteine to phenylalanine, the CDR3 has 11 residues. The DNA shown is the 33-base CDR3, in frame from base 1. On a MiSeq, deep resolution sequencing aimed for a depth between 1 in 1 million and 1 in 200,000 T cells, with each clonotype covered approximately 10x on average. The immunoSEQ hsTCRB Kit was used to generate TCR beta libraries. Regarding the original processing steps: The data were analyzed with ImmunoSEQ Analyzer and ImmunoSEQ Data Assistant, and V, D and J gene assignments followed IMGT definitions. Clonality, which ranges from 0 to 1, was calculated by subtracting the normalized Shannon entropy of productive rearrangement frequencies from one. Only overrepresented clonotypes making up at least 0.05% of each patient's repertoire were included in the public clonotype analysis. Some twelve age-matched healthy donor repertoires from immuneACCESS were used as controls for clonality. The table was pulled from immuneACCESS by TCRdb, which kept in-frame rearrangements only. Such tables lose some clones; where checked, under half of the loss comes from unresolved V genes, and the rest has no known cause. V, J and clone size were drawn from that table, and D and trimming were deduced from the DNA. In all, the sample holds some 200,000 clones, and roughly three quarters of those were seen once. The ten largest clones take up approximately 10% of the sample.

The time point label of this sample denotes: 12 months on ibrutinib. For TCR beta library preparation, around 2.2 micrograms of genomic DNA was extracted from cryopreserved PBMCs. Longitudinal blood samples from CLL patients receiving ibrutinib monotherapy were subjected to high-throughput TCR beta sequencing. The patients were enrolled in a single-center, open-label phase 2 trial of ibrutinib monotherapy. The source was PBMCs, collected after 12 months of ibrutinib treatment. The receptor comes from a human donor with chronic lymphocytic leukemia. The sequence is built from TRBV6-6 and TRBJ1-2; TRBD1 could be the D gene, as 6 bases match. The CDR3 is CAATRGYGYTF. The DNA reads as follows: TGTGCCGCTACCAGGGGCTATGGCTACACCTTC.